Listed here is a single T cell receptor beta chain. TCRdb's table, derived via immunoSEQ multiplex PCR, lists solely in-frame clones and lacks some. The sample has a few hundred thousand clones, 80% to 90% seen once; the top ten hold about 4.7%. Participants spanned ages about 18 to 95 years and resided in about two dozen US areas. Which cohort a participant joined came from the clinical history participants gave. Two negative PCRs, clearance, or symptom resolution had been documented for recovered Cohort 3 donors. These data originate in a study of blood T cell repertoires in COVID-19. Study in general: Researchers got acute and convalescent COVID-19 samples from the United States, Italy and Spain.

This CDR3 spans 14 amino acids. The V gene's germline CDR1 is MNHEY and CDR2 SVGAGI. Trimming cost V 7 bases and J 2 bases; bases outside gene matches: 6. The TCR sequence derives from a man younger than 45 who had recovered from COVID-19. The sequenced sample consisted of PBMCs or T cells enriched from blood (not recorded which). This sequence joins TRBV6-5 and TRBJ1-2; 8 bases are shared with TRBD1. The CDR3 is CASTGGLGNYGYTF. CDR3 coding DNA: TGTGCCAGCACAGGGGGCCTTGGGAACTATGGCTACACCTTC.